This TCR beta chain came from a study of blood T cell repertoires in COVID-19. Looking at the study overall: Material from acute and convalescent COVID-19 was sourced from the United States, Italy and Spain. The analysed material was cDNA or gDNA that came from T cells, B-cell-depleted T cells, or PBMCs.

Per the original data handling: Nucleated cell number was recorded as an estimate derived from reference gene primer amplification. Measured with immunoSEQ multiplex PCR; TCRdb has only the in-frame clones, and not every one. V, J and clone size derive from that table, while D and trimming were established from the DNA sequence. Here the sample spans some 350,000 clones, approximately 89% being singletons. The CDR3 totals 15 residues. The germline gives CDR1 SNHLY, CDR2 FYNNEI. V shed 6 bases and J 4 bases; nucleotides not matched to a gene: 5. The origin of this receptor is a young woman who had recovered from COVID-19. This rearrangement joins TRBV2 to TRBJ2-5; 13 bases match TRBD2. Input material: peripheral blood. CDR3 nucleotide sequence: TGTGCCAGCAGCCCGGGACTAGCGGGACTAGAGACCCAGTACTTC. The encoded protein is CASSPGLAGLETQYF. Looking up the rest from reference TRBV2 and TRBJ2-5 gives the full variable domain: EPEVTQTPSHQVTQMGQEVILRCVPISNHLYFYWYRQILGQKVEFLVSFYNNEISEKSEIFDDQFSVERPDGSNFTLKIRSTKLEDSAMYFCASSPGLAGLETQYFGPGTRLLVL.